This T cell receptor beta chain appears in the sequencing data of a study of T-cell reconstitution after alpha-beta-depleted transplantation in children. The V gene lost 2 bases and the J gene lost 5 bases, with 14 bases spanning the gap. This CDR3 comprises 14 residues. The germline V gene has CDR1 SGHKS and CDR2 YYEKEE (reference sequence). Unique molecular identifiers tagged the TCRbeta library. One entry per CDR3 protein, called by TCRdb with MiXCR from the PCR reads. The top ten clones hold roughly 29% of a sample with some 50,000 distinct CDR3 sequences, about 10% of them seen once. This clonotype was seen ten or more times. Its antigen is unknown. Study-level points and caveats: Reports say that about two months after transplant, the alpha-beta T cells came out of several hundred graft clones that had expanded. Surviving recipient cells, namely T cells and thymic progenitors, were the source of high day-60 TCRbeta diversity in some patients. Hyperexpanded clones declined; after one year, newly produced T cells mostly supplied diversity.

Sequencing used PBMCs, mostly from graft donor cells, obtained 60 days after TCRalphabeta/CD19-depleted stem cell transplant. The gene calls are TRBV5-5 and TRBJ2-7; D remains ambiguous. This TCR was sampled from a male patient between 2 and 10 years old who had a stem cell transplant for chronic granulomatous disease, so the T cells may come from the graft donor. The CDR3 region is CASSLVQKDNEQYF. CDR3 nucleotide sequence: TGTGCCAGCAGCTTAGTACAAAAAGACAACGAGCAGTACTTC.